The 13 T cell receptor beta chains below were found in one sample sequenced in a study of CD8 T cells in ankylosing spondylitis. TCRdb re-analysed the 5' RACE reads in MiXCR, keeping a single row per CDR3 protein. Among 200,000 or so distinct CDR3 sequences listed, roughly 13% were seen once. The sample consisted of blood, either unsorted or a sorted T cell fraction (not recorded which). The origin of the receptors is a female donor with ankylosing spondylitis or in good health (not recorded which).

There are many counts of this clonotype. V is TRBV20-1 and J is TRBJ2-4, with D perhaps matching TRBD2 (7 bases). Germline lookup yields CDR1 DFQATT and CDR2 SNEGSKA (reference sequence). This CDR3 comprises 17 residues. V gave up 5 bases and J gave up 1 base, with 21 bases separating them. CDR3 protein: CSALMHRGAGAKNIQYF. CDR3 in DNA: TGCAGTGCTCTTATGCATCGGGGGGCGGGCGCCAAAAACATTCAGTACTTC.

This clonotype was seen many times. The chain has TRBV3-1 and TRBJ2-5, with D possibly being TRBD2 (7 bases). This CDR3 contains 14 residues. Germline CDR1 reads LGHDT; CDR2 reads YNNKEL (reference sequence). Trimming took off 0 bases at V and 11 bases at J, with 16 bases between the two ends. CDR3 sequence (DNA): TGTGCCAGCAGCCAAGATAGGGGGACTAATCGTCAGTACTTC. Protein product: CASSQDRGTNRQYF.

The chain employs TRBV6-4 and TRBJ2-1; D is unresolved. This CDR3 spans 13 amino acids. CDR1 MRHNA and CDR2 SNTAGT come from the germline V gene. V lost 5 bases to trimming and J lost 5 bases, with 10 bases between them. CDR3 coding DNA: TGTGCCAGCAGTTTGAGTCCCAACAATGAGCAGTTCTTC. Encoded protein: CASSLSPNNEQFF.

CDR3 residues: CASSLTGERTGELFF. CDR3 nucleotide sequence: TGCGCCAGCAGCTTGACGGGGGAACGGACCGGGGAGCTGTTTTTT. The V and J genes are TRBV5-1 and TRBJ2-2; a possible D gene is TRBD2 (6 bases). Trimming pared 1 base from V and 5 bases from J, leaving 12 bases between. The CDR3 runs to 15 residues. Per the germline V gene, CDR1 is SGHRS and CDR2 is YFSETQ.

Worth noting for this clonotype: A much larger clone sits a single nucleotide away, making a read error possible. The chain combines TRBV12-3 or TRBV12-4 with TRBJ1-1; D is unresolved. V gave up 8 bases and J gave up 11 bases, with 15 bases separating them. The CDR3 loop spans 11 amino acids. This CDR3 is CASPSLRQAFF. In DNA, the CDR3 is TGTGCCAGCCCCTCCTTAAGGCAGGCTTTCTTT.

This clonotype has at least ten counts. The gene calls are TRBV5-1 and TRBJ2-2, with D perhaps given as TRBD1 or TRBD2 (6 bases each). The CDR3 length is 15 residues. Germline V gene data show CDR1 as SGHRS and CDR2 as YFSETQ. V lost 0 bases and J 4 bases, leaving 10 bases between the germline ends. The CDR3 protein is CASSLDGGRTGELFF. CDR3 bases: TGCGCCAGCAGCTTGGACGGGGGCCGCACCGGGGAGCTGTTTTTT.

A note on this clonotype: The junction and the germline gene differ at one end; a read error may be behind it. The chain joins TRBV12-3 or TRBV12-4 to TRBJ1-4; TRBD1 agrees at 9 bases. The CDR3 runs to 19 residues. CDR3 DNA: TGTGCCAGCTGTTTAGCGACACAGTTTGGACAGGGGAGGGATGAAAAACTGTTTTTT. It codes for CASCLATQFGQGRDEKLFF.

This clonotype occurred a few times. This chain joins TRBV6-2 or TRBV6-3 and TRBJ1-1, with D perhaps TRBD1 (5 bases). The CDR3 contains 16 residues. The germline V gene has CDR1 MNHEY and CDR2 SVGEGT. V was trimmed by 0 bases and J by 5 bases, leaving 16 bases between them. The CDR3 spells CASSYSGARVGTEAFF. The CDR3, as DNA: TGTGCCAGCAGTTACTCAGGGGCGCGCGTGGGAACTGAAGCTTTCTTT.

The rearrangement uses TRBV6-4 and TRBJ2-3; weak D call: TRBD2 (5 bases). This CDR3 comprises 14 residues. V was trimmed by 8 bases and J by 1 base, leaving 13 bases between them. CDR1 and CDR2 (germline): MRHNA, SNTAGT. The CDR3 is CASGSGGGTDTQYF. CDR3 nucleotide sequence: TGTGCCAGCGGATCTGGAGGAGGCACAGATACGCAGTATTTT.

The gene calls are TRBV30 and TRBJ2-2; no clear D gene. The V end lost 4 bases, the J end lost 5 bases, and 8 bases lay between the germline ends. Germline V gene sequence: CDR1 GTSNPN, CDR2 SVGIG (reference sequence). The CDR3 has 12 amino acids. DNA of the CDR3: TGTGCCTGGAATTCCGGGACCGGGGAGCTGTTTTTT. It codes for CAWNSGTGELFF.

The genes are TRBV7-6 and TRBJ2-2; TRBD2 aligns across 8 bases. The CDR3 loop spans 14 amino acids. Trimming removed 6 bases from V and 6 bases from J; junction bases left unmatched: 6. Germline values: CDR1 SGHVS, CDR2 FNYEAQ. CDR3 coding DNA: TGTGCCAGCAGTAAGCGGGAGATCTCCGGGGAGCTGTTTTTT. Residues: CASSKREISGELFF.

The CDR3 region is CASSLGQGLNTIYF. CDR3 DNA: TGTGCCAGCAGCTTAGGACAGGGTTTAAACACCATATATTTT. The chain employs TRBV7-2 and TRBJ1-3; 7 nucleotides line up with TRBD1. The CDR3 extends over 14 amino acids. Looked up from germline, CDR1 is SGHTA and CDR2 is FQGNSA. The J segment lost 6 bases and the V segment lost 1 base, leaving 3 bases of the junction unmatched. Full variable domain (rest looked up from reference TRBV7-2 and TRBJ1-3): GAGVSQSPSNKVTEKGKDVELRCDPISGHTALYWYRQSLGQGLEFLIYFQGNSAPDKSGLPSDRFSAERTGGSVSTLTIQRTQQEDSAVYLCASSLGQGLNTIYFGEGSWLTVV.

This chain joins TRBV12-3 or TRBV12-4 and TRBJ2-7, with D perhaps matching TRBD2 (5 bases). The V and J ends lost 3 bases and 2 bases respectively, with 20 bases between them. The CDR3 length is 17 residues. The DNA for the CDR3 is TGTGCCAGCAGTTTCTGGCTAGCTCGGAAGTCTGCCTACGAGCAGTACTTC. This gives the protein CASSFWLARKSAYEQYF.